The clone carrying this T cell receptor (beta chain) was found a few times. This entry belongs to a study of blood T cell repertoires in COVID-19. Overall study: Sources were T cells, B-cell-depleted T cells, or PBMCs; the material itself was cDNA or gDNA.

As handled by the study authors: Scientists estimated how many nucleated cells there were by amplifying reference gene primers. The repertoire was sequenced with immunoSEQ multiplex PCR; TCRdb's copy has only in-frame clones and lacks some. V, J and clone size are taken as reported in that table, and D and trimming were inferred from the DNA itself. The table lists some 33,000 clones, 70% to 85% of them singletons. CDR1 SEHNR and CDR2 FQNEAQ come from the germline V gene (reference sequence). Deletions cut 5 bases from V and 4 bases from J, with 9 bases between. The CDR3 totals 13 residues. The sequenced sample was peripheral blood. The source of this sequence is a human donor in a cohort sampled during active COVID-19. V and J are TRBV7-9 and TRBJ1-3, with D possibly matching TRBD1 (5 bases). The CDR3 sequence is CASSISGGNTIYF. CDR3 DNA sequence: TGTGCCAGCAGCATTTCAGGGGGAAACACCATATATTTT.